The sequence of this T cell receptor (beta chain) was determined in a study of cytomegalovirus exposure and HLA in healthy donors. Assay used: immunoSEQ multiplex PCR; TCRdb lists only in-frame clones, some missing. In the table there are around 250,000 clones, 90% of which are singletons. Material for sequencing was PBMCs. The source is a woman aged 30 to 39 in good health and CMV-seronegative.

The CDR3 DNA sequence: TGTGCCAGCAGTTTAGCCGGGACTAGCGGGAGAGGGGGCTACGAGCAGTACTTC. It codes for CASSLAGTSGRGGYEQYF. This chain connects TRBV27 to TRBJ2-7; TRBD2 aligns across 14 bases. CDR1 and CDR2 (germline): MNHEY, SMNVEV (reference sequence). With 2 bases clipped from V and 3 bases from J, the junction kept 9 bases outside the gene matches. The CDR3 consists of 18 residues.